The 8 T cell receptor beta chains below all came from one sample that was sequenced in a study of T cells in localized non-small cell lung cancer. Generated by immunoSEQ multiplex PCR, the TCRdb table keeps only in-frame clones and is missing some. Among around 24,000 clones, about 80% were seen once, and the ten largest hold around 5%. The sample was PBMCs, taken before any cancer treatment. These receptors were collected from a man aged 40 to 75 with stage II lung adenocarcinoma.

The chain links TRBV13 to TRBJ2-7; no clear D gene. This CDR3 comprises 13 residues. The V end lost 1 base, the J end lost 5 bases, and 9 bases lay between the germline ends. Germline loops: CDR1 PRHDT, CDR2 FYEKMQ (reference sequence). DNA of the CDR3: TGTGCCAGCAGCTTAGTTGGCGGCCACGAGCAGTACTTC. It encodes CASSLVGGHEQYF.

The rearrangement joins TRBV5-4 to TRBJ2-7, with D possibly being TRBD1 (6 bases). Trimming removed 4 bases from V and 1 base from J, with 12 bases in between. The CDR3 is made up of 14 amino acids. Germline-derived CDR1 and CDR2 are SGHNT and YYREEE (reference sequence). The DNA for the CDR3 is TGTGCCAGCAGCGAACAAGGACAGTCCTACGAGCAGTACTTC. As protein: CASSEQGQSYEQYF.

V gene TRBV4-1 combines with J gene TRBJ2-3, with D maybe TRBD2 (5 bases). The CDR3 runs 14 residues. CDR1 is MGHRA and CDR2 is YSYEKL in the germline V gene. Trimming shortened V by 6 bases and J by 0 bases, and 10 bases separated the two germline ends. DNA for the CDR3: TGCGCCAGCAGACTGGGCGGGAGCACAGATACGCAGTATTTT. Residues: CASRLGGSTDTQYF.

This sequence joins TRBV9 and TRBJ1-1; TRBD1 might be the D (5 bases). V was shortened by 3 bases and J by 1 base, with 7 bases between the two germline ends. The germline CDR1 and CDR2 sequences are SGDLS and YYNGEE. This CDR3 comprises 13 residues. The CDR3 DNA reads as TGTGCCAGCAGCGGGACATCGAACACTGAAGCTTTCTTT. Residues: CASSGTSNTEAFF.

V usage is TRBV6-5 and J usage is TRBJ2-5, with no clear D. Trimming took 1 base from V and 5 from J, leaving 2 bases between them. The CDR3 is made up of 11 amino acids. CDR1 and CDR2 (germline): MNHEY, SVGAGI. This CDR3 is CASSYFETQYF. The CDR3 coding sequence is TGTGCCAGCAGTTACTTCGAGACCCAGTACTTC.

The chain links TRBV10-3 to TRBJ1-2; D possibly corresponds to TRBD1 (6 bases). CDR1 ENHRY and CDR2 SYGVKD come from the germline V gene. The CDR3 length is 13 residues. Trimming cost V 5 bases and J 2 bases, with 9 bases left between them. In DNA form, the CDR3 reads TGTGCCATCAGTAAGGACAGAAACTATGGCTACACCTTC. It yields the protein CAISKDRNYGYTF.

V and J are TRBV18 and TRBJ2-7, with a possible D match to TRBD1 (6 bases). This CDR3 has 15 amino acids. Germline-derived CDR1 and CDR2 are KGHSH and LQKENI. V dropped 6 bases and J dropped 2 bases, with 17 bases sitting between them. The DNA for the CDR3 is TGTGCCAGCTCCCTAGACAGGAATTCACCCTACGAGCAGTACTTC. Its protein product is CASSLDRNSPYEQYF.

The rearrangement uses TRBV11-3 and TRBJ1-1; 7 positions match TRBD1. Germline CDR1 and CDR2: SGHNT and YENEEA. The CDR3 totals 15 residues. The V gene end was trimmed by 6 bases and the J gene end by 1 base; junction bases not matched to a gene: 8. The CDR3 is CASSPRGGTNTEAFF. The CDR3 bases are TGTGCCAGCAGTCCCAGGGGGGGGACGAACACTGAAGCTTTCTTT.